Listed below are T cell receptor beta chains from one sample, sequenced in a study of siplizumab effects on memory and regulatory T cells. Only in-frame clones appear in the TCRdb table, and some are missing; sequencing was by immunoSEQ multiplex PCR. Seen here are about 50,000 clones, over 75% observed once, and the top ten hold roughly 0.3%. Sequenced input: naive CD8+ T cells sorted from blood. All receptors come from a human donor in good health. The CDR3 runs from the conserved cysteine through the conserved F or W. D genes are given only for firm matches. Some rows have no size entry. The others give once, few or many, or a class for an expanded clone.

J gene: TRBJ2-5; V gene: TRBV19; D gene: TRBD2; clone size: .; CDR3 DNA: TGTGCCAGTAGTCCTGCTAGCGGGGGGGCCGTGGGGTTAAAGACCCAGTACTTC; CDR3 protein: CASSPASGGAVGLKTQYF
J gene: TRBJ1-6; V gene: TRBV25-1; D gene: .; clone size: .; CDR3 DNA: TGTGCCAGCAGTGACCAAACAGGGTTGGATTCACCCCTCCACTTT; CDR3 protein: CASSDQTGLDSPLHF
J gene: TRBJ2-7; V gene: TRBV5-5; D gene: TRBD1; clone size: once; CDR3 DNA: TGTGCCAGCAGCTTCGCGTGGACAGGGCGATACGAGCAGTACTTC; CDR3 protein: CASSFAWTGRYEQYF
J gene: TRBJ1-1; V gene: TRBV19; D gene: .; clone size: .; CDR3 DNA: TGTGCCAGTAGAAACACTGAAGCTTTCTTT; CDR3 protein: CASRNTEAFF
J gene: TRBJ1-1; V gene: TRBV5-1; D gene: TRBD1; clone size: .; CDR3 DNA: TGCGCCAGCAGCTTAAACAGGGGCGCCACTGAAGCTTTCTTT; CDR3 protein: CASSLNRGATEAFF
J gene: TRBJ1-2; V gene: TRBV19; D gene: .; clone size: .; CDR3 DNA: TGTGCCGCACAGGGTTTCCTTAACTATGGCTACACCTTC; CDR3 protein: CAAQGFLNYGYTF
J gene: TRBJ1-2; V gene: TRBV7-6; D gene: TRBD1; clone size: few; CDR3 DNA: TGTGCCAGCAGCTTAGAACAGGGGGACAACTATGGCTACACCTTC; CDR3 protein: CASSLEQGDNYGYTF
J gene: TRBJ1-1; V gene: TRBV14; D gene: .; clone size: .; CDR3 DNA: TGTGCCAGCAGCCAAGGGGGGACTGAAGCTTTCTTT; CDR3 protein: CASSQGGTEAFF
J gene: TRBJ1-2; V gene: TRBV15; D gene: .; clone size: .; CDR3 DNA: TGTGCCACCAGCTCTGGGGCGAGGGGCTACACCTTC; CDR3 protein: CATSSGARGYTF
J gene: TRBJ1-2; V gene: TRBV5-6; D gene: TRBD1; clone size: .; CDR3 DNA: TGTGCCAGCAGCTTCGATGTGTCCGCGACAGGGGGCCGCTATGGCTACACCTTC; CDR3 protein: CASSFDVSATGGRYGYTF
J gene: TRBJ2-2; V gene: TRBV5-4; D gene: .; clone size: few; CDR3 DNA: TGTGCCAGCAGCTGGAGACTACAAACGAACACCGGGGAGCTGTTTTTT; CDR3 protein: CASSWRLQTNTGELFF
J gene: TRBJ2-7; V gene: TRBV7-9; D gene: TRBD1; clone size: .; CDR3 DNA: TGTGCCAGCAGCCGGGACAGGGGAGATCAGTACTTC; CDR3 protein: CASSRDRGDQYF
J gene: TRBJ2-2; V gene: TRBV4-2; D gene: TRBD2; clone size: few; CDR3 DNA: TGTGCCAGCTCTAAAGCGGGGGCAACCCTCACCGGGGAGCTGTTTTTT; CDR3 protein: CASSKAGATLTGELFF
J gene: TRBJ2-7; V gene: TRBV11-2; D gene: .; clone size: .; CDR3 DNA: TGTGCCAGCAGCTTAGGACTAGCCTACGAGCAGTACTTC; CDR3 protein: CASSLGLAYEQYF
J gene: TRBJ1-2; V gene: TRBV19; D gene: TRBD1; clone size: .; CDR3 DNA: TGTGCCAGTAGTAGCCGGGACAGGGGTTGGGTTGGCTACACCTTC; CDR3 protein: CASSSRDRGWVGYTF
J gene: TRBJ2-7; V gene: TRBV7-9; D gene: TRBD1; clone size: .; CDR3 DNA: TGTGCCAGCAGCAGTCCGGGACAGGCGACCTACGAGCAGTACTTC; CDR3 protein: CASSSPGQATYEQYF
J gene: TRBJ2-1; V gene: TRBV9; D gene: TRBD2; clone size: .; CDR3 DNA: TGTGCCAGCAGCGTAAATCTAGCGGGAGGGCCCCATGAGCAGTTCTTC; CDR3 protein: CASSVNLAGGPHEQFF
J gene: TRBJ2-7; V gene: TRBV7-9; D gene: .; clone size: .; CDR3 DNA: TGTGCCAGCAGCTGGAAGGGGCGAGACTACGAGCAGTACTTC; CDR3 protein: CASSWKGRDYEQYF
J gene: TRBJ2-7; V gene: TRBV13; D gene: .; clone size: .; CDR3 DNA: TGTGCCAGCAGCTCTAGAGGGTCAACCTACGAGCAGTACTTC; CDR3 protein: CASSSRGSTYEQYF
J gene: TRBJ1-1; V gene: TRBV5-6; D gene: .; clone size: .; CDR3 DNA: TGTGCCAGCAGCTCATCGACAGCCCCGGGTGGTGAAGCTTTCTTT; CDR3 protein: CASSSSTAPGGEAFF
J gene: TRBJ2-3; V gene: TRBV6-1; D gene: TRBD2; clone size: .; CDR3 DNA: TGTGCCAGCAGTCGCGGACTAGCGGCAGATACGCAGTATTTT; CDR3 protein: CASSRGLAADTQYF
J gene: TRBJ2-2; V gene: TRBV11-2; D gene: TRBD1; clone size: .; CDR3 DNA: TGTGCCAGCAGTACTGGGACAGGGGGGATCGGGGAGCTGTTTTTT; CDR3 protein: CASSTGTGGIGELFF
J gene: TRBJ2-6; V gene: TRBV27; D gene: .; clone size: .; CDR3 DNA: TGTGCCAGCAGCCTTCTTGCTGGGGCCAACGTCCTGACTTTC; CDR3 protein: CASSLLAGANVLTF
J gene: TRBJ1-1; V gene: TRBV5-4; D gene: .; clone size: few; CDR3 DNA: TGTGCCAGCAGCCTCTTTAACACTGAAGCTTTCTTT; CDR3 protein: CASSLFNTEAFF
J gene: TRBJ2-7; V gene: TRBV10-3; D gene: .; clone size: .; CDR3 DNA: TGTGCCATCAGTGCACGGGACCCGGGGGAAAGTCGTATTTTCGAGCAGTACTTC; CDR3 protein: CAISARDPGESRIFEQYF
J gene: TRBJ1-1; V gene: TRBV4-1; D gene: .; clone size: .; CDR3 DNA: TGCGCCAGCAGCCAAGGTAGGGCGAACACTGAAGCTTTCTTT; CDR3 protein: CASSQGRANTEAFF